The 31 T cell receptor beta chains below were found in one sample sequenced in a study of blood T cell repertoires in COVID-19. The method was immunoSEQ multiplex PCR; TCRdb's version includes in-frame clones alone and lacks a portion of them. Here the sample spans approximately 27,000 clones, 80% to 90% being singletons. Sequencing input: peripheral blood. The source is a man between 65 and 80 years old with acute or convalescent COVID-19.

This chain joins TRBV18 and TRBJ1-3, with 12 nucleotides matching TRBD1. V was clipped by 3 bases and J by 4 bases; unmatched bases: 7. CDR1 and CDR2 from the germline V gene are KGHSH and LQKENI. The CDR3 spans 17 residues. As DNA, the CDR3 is TGTGCCAGCTCACCCCCCGGGACAGGGGGCGTGGGAAACACCATATATTTT. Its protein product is CASSPPGTGGVGNTIYF.

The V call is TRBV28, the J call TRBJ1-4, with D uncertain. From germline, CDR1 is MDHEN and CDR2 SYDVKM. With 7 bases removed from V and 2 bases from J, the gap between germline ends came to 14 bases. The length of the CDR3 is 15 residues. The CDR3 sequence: CASTLMRTTNEKLFF. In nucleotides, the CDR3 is TGTGCCAGCACGCTAATGCGGACTACTAATGAAAAACTGTTTTTT.

The CDR3 coding sequence is TGTGCCAGCAGCTTAGCTCAGACTAACCCATCCTACAATGAGCAGTTCTTC. It is translated as CASSLAQTNPSYNEQFF. The chain recombines TRBV7-9 with TRBJ2-1; D perhaps matches TRBD2 (5 bases). Germline CDR1 reads SEHNR; CDR2 reads FQNEAQ (reference sequence). V was pared by 0 bases and J by 1 base, with 13 bases between. The CDR3 has 17 amino acids.

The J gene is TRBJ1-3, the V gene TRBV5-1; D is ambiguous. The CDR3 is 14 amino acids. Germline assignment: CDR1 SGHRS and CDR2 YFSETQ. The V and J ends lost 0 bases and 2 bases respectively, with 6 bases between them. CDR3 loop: CASSLGSAGNTIYF. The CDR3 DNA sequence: TGCGCCAGCAGCTTGGGGTCAGCTGGAAACACCATATATTTT. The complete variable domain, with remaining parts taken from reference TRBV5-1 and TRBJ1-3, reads KAGVTQTPRYLIKTRGQQVTLSCSPISGHRSVSWYQQTPGQGLQFLFEYFSETQRNKGNFPGRFSGRQFSNSRSEMNVSTLELGDSALYLCASSLGSAGNTIYFGEGSWLTVV.

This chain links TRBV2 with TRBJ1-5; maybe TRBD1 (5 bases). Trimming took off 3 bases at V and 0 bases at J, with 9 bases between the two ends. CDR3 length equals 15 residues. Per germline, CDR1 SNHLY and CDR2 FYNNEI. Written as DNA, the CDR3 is TGTGCCAGCAGTGAGACAGTCAATAGCAATCAGCCCCAGCATTTT. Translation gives CASSETVNSNQPQHF.

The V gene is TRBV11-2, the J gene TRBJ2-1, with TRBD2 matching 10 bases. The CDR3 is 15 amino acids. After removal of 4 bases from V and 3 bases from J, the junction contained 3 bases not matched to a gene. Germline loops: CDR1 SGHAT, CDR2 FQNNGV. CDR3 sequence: CASSSLAGGYNEQFF. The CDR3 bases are TGTGCCAGCAGCTCGTTAGCGGGAGGCTACAATGAGCAGTTCTTC. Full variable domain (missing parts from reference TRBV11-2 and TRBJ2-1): EAGVAQSPRYKIIEKRQSVAFWCNPISGHATLYWYQQILGQGPKLLIQFQNNGVVDDSQLPKDRFSAERLKGVDSTLKIQPAKLEDSAVYLCASSSLAGGYNEQFFGPGTRLTVL.

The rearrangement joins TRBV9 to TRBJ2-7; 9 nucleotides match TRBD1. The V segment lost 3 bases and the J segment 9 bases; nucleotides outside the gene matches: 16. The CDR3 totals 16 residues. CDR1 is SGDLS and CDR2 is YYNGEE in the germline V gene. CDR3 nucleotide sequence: TGTGCCAGCAGCGAGGGGTCCCCGACAGGGGGAGTACGGCAGTACTTC. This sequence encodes CASSEGSPTGGVRQYF.

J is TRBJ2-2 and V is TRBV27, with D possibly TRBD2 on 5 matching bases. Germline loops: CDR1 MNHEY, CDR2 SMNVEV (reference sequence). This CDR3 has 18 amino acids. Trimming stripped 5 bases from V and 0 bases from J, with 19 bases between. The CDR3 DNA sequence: TGTGCCAGCAGTCCCTCGGGCCGAGGGTGGGCGAACACCGGGGAGCTGTTTTTT. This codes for CASSPSGRGWANTGELFF.

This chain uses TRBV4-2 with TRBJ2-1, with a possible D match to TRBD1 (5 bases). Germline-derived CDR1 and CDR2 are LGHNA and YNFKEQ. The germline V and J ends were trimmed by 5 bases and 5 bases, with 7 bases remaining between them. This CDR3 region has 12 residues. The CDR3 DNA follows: TGTGCCAGCAGCGAGACAGACAATGAGCAGTTCTTC. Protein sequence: CASSETDNEQFF.

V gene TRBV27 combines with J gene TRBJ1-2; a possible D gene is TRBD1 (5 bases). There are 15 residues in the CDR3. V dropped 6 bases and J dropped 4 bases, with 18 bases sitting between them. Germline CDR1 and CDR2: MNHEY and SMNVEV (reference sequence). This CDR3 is CASREQARMPYGYTF. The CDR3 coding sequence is TGTGCCAGCAGAGAACAGGCGAGGATGCCCTATGGCTACACCTTC.

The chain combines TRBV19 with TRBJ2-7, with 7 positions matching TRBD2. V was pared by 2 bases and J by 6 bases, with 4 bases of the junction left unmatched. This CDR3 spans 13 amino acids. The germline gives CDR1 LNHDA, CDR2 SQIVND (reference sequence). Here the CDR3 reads CASSIREGVEQYF. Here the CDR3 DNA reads TGTGCCAGTAGTATAAGGGAGGGAGTCGAGCAGTACTTC.

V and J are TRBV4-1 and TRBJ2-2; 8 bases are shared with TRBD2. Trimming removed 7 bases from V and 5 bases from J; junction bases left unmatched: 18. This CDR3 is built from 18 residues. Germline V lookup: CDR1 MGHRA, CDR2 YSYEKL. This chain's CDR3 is CASTLWTSISPGTGELFF. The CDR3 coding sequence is TGCGCCAGCACCCTTTGGACTAGCATTTCCCCCGGAACCGGGGAGCTGTTTTTT.

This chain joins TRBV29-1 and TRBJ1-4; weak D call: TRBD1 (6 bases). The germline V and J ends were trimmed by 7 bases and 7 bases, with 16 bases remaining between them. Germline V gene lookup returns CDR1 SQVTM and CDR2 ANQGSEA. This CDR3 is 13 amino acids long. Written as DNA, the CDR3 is TGCAGCGCCCTACGACAGGCGAGTGAAAAACTGTTTTTT. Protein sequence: CSALRQASEKLFF.

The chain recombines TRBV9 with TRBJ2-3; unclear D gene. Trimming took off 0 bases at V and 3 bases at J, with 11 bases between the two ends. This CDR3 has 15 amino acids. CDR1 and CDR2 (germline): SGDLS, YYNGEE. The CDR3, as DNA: TGTGCCAGCAGCGTAGAATTAGCACCGACAGATACGCAGTATTTT. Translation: CASSVELAPTDTQYF. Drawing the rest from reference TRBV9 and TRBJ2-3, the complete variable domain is DSGVTQTPKHLITATGQRVTLRCSPRSGDLSVYWYQQSLDQGLQFLIQYYNGEERAKGNILERFSAQQFPDLHSELNLSSLELGDSALYFCASSVELAPTDTQYFGPGTRLTVL.

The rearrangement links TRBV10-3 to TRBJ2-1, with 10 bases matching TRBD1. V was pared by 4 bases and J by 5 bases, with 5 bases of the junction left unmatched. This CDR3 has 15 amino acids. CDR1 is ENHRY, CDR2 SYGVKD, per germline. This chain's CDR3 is CAISVGTGVNNEQFF. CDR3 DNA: TGTGCCATCAGTGTGGGGACAGGGGTTAACAATGAGCAGTTCTTC.

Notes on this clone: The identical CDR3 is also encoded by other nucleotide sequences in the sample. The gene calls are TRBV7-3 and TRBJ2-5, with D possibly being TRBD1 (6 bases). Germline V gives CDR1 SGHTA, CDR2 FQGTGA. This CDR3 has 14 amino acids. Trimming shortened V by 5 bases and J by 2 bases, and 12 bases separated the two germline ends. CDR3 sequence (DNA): TGTGCCAGCAGCCCAACAGGGCTACAAGAGACCCAGTACTTC. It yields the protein CASSPTGLQETQYF.

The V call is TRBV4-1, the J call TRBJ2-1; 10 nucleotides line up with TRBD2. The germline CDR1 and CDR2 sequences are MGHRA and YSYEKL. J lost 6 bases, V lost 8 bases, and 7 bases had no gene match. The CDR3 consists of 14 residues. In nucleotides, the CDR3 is TGCGCCAGCGCTCTAGCGGGAGCCCGCAATGAGCAGTTCTTC. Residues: CASALAGARNEQFF.

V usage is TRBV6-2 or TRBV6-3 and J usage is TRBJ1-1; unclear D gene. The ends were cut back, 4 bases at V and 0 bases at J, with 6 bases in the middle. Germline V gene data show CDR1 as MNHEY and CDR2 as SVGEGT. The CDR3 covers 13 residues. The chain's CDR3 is CASSFLVNTEAFF. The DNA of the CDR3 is TGTGCCAGCAGTTTTCTTGTGAACACTGAAGCTTTCTTT.

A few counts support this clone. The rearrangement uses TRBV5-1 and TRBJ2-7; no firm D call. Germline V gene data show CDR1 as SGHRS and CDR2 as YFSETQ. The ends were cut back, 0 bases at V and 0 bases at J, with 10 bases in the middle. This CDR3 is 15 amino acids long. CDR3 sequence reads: CASSLVTLSSYEQYF. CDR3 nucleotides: TGCGCCAGCAGCTTGGTAACTTTAAGCTCCTACGAGCAGTACTTC.

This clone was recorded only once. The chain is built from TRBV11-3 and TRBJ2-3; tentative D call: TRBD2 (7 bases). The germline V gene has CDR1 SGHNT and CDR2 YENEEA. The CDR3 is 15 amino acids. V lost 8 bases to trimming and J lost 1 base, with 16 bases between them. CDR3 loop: CASAGAAGRTDTQYF. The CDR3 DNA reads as TGTGCCAGCGCGGGGGCCGCAGGGCGCACAGATACGCAGTATTTT.

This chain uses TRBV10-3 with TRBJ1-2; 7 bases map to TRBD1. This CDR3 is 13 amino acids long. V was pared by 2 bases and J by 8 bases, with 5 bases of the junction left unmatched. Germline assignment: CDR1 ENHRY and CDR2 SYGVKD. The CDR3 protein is CAISEDRAWGYTF. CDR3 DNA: TGTGCCATCAGTGAGGACAGGGCTTGGGGCTACACCTTC.

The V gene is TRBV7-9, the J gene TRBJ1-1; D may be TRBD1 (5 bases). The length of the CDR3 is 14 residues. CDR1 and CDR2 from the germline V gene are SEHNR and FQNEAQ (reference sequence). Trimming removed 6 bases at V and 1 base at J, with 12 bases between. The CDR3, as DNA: TGTGCCAGCAGACGGGGAGGGGCGAACACTGAAGCTTTCTTT. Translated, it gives CASRRGGANTEAFF.

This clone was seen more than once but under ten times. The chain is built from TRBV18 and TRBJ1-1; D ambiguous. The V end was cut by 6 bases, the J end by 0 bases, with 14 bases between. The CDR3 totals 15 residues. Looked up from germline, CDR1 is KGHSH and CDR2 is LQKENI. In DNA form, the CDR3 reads TGTGCCAGCTCTTACGTTCGGAGTATGAACACTGAAGCTTTCTTT. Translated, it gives CASSYVRSMNTEAFF.

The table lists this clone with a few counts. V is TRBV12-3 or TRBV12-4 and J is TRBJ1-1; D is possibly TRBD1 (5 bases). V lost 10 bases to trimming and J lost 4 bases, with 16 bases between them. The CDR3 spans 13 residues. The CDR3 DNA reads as TGTGCCACCTCCCGGGGGTCATTCACTGAAGCTTTCTTT. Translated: CATSRGSFTEAFF.

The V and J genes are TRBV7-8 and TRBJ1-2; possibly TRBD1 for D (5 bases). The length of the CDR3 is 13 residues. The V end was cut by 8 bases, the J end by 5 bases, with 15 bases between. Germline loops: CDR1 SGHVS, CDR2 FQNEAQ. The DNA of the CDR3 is TGTGCCAGCGGGCAACAGGAGATGTATGGCTACACCTTC. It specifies CASGQQEMYGYTF. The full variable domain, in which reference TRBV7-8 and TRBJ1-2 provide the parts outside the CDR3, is GAGVSQSPRYKVAKRGQDVALRCDPISGHVSLFWYQQALGQGPEFLTYFQNEAQLDKSGLPSDRFFAERPEGSVSTLKIQRTQQEDSAVYLCASGQQEMYGYTFGSGTRLTVV.

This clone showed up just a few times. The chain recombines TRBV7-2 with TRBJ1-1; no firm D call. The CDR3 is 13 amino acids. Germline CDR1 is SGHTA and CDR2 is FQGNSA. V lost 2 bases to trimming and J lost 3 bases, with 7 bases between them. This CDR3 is CASSLTQDTEAFF. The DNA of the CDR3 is TGTGCCAGCAGCTTAACCCAGGACACTGAAGCTTTCTTT.

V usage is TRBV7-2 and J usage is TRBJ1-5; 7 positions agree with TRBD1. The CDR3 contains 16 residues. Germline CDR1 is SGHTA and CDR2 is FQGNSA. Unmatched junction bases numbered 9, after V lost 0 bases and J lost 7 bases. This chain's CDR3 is CASSLAYRGKGQPQHF. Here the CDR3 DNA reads TGTGCCAGCAGCTTAGCGTACAGGGGTAAAGGGCAGCCCCAGCATTTT.

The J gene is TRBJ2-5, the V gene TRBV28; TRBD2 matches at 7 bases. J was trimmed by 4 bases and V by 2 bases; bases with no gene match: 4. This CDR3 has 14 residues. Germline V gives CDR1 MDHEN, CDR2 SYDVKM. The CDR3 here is CASSLIWGGETQYF. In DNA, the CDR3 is TGTGCCAGCAGTTTAATTTGGGGGGGAGAGACCCAGTACTTC.

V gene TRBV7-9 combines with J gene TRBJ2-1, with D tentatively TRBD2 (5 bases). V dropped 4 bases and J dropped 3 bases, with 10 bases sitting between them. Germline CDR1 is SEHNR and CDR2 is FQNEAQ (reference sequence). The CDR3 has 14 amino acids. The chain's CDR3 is CASSSRVGYNEQFF. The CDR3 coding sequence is TGTGCCAGCAGCTCGCGGGTAGGCTACAATGAGCAGTTCTTC.

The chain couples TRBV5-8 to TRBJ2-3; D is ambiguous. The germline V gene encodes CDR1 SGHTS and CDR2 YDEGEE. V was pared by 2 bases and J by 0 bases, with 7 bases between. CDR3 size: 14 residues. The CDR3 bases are TGTGCCAGCAGCTTTGCCGGGAGCACAGATACGCAGTATTTT. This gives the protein CASSFAGSTDTQYF.

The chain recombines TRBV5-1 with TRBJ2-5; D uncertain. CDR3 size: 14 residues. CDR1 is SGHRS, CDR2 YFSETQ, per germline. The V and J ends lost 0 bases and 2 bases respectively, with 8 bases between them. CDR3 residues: CASSLVSEQETQYF. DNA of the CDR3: TGCGCCAGCAGCTTGGTCTCAGAACAAGAGACCCAGTACTTC.